This TCR beta chain was found in a study of metastatic and nonmetastatic thyroid tumors. Whole-study findings and limits: In both blood and tumor samples, TCR beta diversity was reported significantly higher for malignant than benign nodules.

TCRdb reanalyzed the PCR reads with MiXCR. The profile shows approximately 30,000 clones, 15% of them singletons. V shed 8 bases and J 4 bases; nucleotides not matched to a gene: 3. This CDR3 contains 13 residues. CDR1 MNHNS and CDR2 SASEGT come from the germline V gene. Details on this clone: As yet, its antigen is unknown.

Patients underwent thyroid surgery, and none had received any treatment before it. The chain carries TRBV6-1 and TRBJ2-3, with 10 bases lining up with TRBD2. This clonotype was obtained from a male donor with papillary thyroid cancer or a benign thyroid nodule (not recorded which). Some clones in this sample may be carry-over from other donors' samples. The sample comprised blood. CDR3: CASHLAGADTQYF. CDR3 nucleotides: TGTGCCAGCCACCTAGCGGGAGCAGATACGCAGTATTTT.